This T cell receptor beta chain originates from a study of cytomegalovirus exposure and HLA in healthy donors. This clone appeared a few times. In germline, CDR1 is SGDLS, CDR2 YYNGEE. CDR3 length equals 15 residues. Trimming took 4 bases from V and 6 from J, leaving 20 bases between them. PCR used 60 Vbeta primers and 13 Jbeta primers. TCRdb keeps only in-frame clones here, not all; method: immunoSEQ multiplex PCR. This sample has 100,000 to 150,000 clones; around 80% occur once, and the top ten carry around 9.9%. The sequence came from a man between 25 and 39 years old in good health and CMV-seropositive. The chain carries TRBV9 and TRBJ2-7; no clear D gene. The sample comprised PBMCs. CDR3 DNA sequence: TGTGCCAGCAGCCCCTCGGAGTTGCCCAGAGGCGAGCAGTACTTC. It encodes CASSPSELPRGEQYF.